A selection of T cell receptor beta chains follows, all from one sample in a study of cytomegalovirus exposure and HLA in healthy donors. The protocol was immunoSEQ multiplex PCR, while the TCRdb copy is restricted to in-frame clones and leaves out a portion. The data show fewer than 130,000 clones, with 88% seen just once and over 1.3% held by the top ten. Sequences were obtained from PBMCs. Receptors were obtained from a woman aged 25 to 39 in good health and CMV-seropositive. Both conserved end residues are part of each CDR3. The D gene is left open where the match is weak. Where a row states a size, it is once, few, many or the class of an expanded clone; other rows omit it.

j_call v_call clone_size d_call cdr3_nt cdr3_aa
TRBJ1-5 TRBV6-1 once - TGTGCCAGCAGTGAAACAGGCTATAGCAATCAGCCCCAGCATTTT CASSETGYSNQPQHF
TRBJ1-4 TRBV27 - TRBD1 TGTGCCAGCAGAAGGACAGGGCCGGATGAAAAACTGTTTTTT CASRRTGPDEKLFF
TRBJ2-1 TRBV7-9 once - TGTGCCAGCAGCTTGGGGGCGGGAGTTGAGCAGTTCTTC CASSLGAGVEQFF
TRBJ2-7 TRBV7-2 - - TGTGCCAGCAGCCAAGGACTATACGAGCAGTACTTC CASSQGLYEQYF
TRBJ1-2 TRBV2 - TRBD1 TGTGCCAGCAGTCCCGGGACAGGGTATGGCTACACCTTC CASSPGTGYGYTF
TRBJ1-6 TRBV7-8 - TRBD1 TGTGCCAGCAGCGCTAACAGGGGGCTTAATTCACCCCTCCACTTT CASSANRGLNSPLHF
TRBJ1-5 TRBV19 once - TGTGCCAGTAGTGATACAGGGAGACAGCCCCAGCATTTT CASSDTGRQPQHF
TRBJ2-1 TRBV14 - TRBD2 TGTGCCAGCAGCCAACTAGCGGGCAACAATGAGCAGTTCTTC CASSQLAGNNEQFF
TRBJ2-7 TRBV29-1 - TRBD1 TGCAGCGTCCGGGACAGGGGGTACGAGCAGTACTTC CSVRDRGYEQYF
TRBJ1-5 TRBV9 once TRBD1 TGTGCCAGCAGCGTAGCACCGACAGGGCAGCCCCAGCATTTT CASSVAPTGQPQHF
TRBJ1-2 TRBV27 - TRBD1 TGTGCCAGCAGTAAATCCAGGGGGCGCGGCTATGGCTACACCTTC CASSKSRGRGYGYTF
TRBJ2-3 TRBV7-2 - - TGTGCCAGCAGCTTCCGGGAGGATACGCAGTATTTT CASSFREDTQYF
TRBJ2-3 TRBV5-1 - - TGCGCCAGCAGCTTAGTTGGAACAGGAACTAGCACAGATACGCAGTATTTT CASSLVGTGTSTDTQYF
TRBJ2-7 TRBV7-9 - - TGTGCCAGCAGCTCCGCAGGGGTAACCTACGAGCAGTACTTC CASSSAGVTYEQYF
TRBJ2-1 TRBV13 - - TGTGCCAGCAGCCCCTGGACCAGACCGACAGGACAGCAGTTCTTC CASSPWTRPTGQQFF
TRBJ2-1 TRBV20-1 - - TGCAGTGTCAGGAAAGGGGATGAGCAGTTCTTC CSVRKGDEQFF
TRBJ2-7 TRBV25-1 - - TGTGCCAGCAGTCCCGTACAGGGAGGGGTAAACGAGCAGTACTTC CASSPVQGGVNEQYF
TRBJ2-5 TRBV6-5 - TRBD1 TGTGCCAGCAGGACAGGGGGCGCGCAGACCCAGTACTTC CASRTGGAQTQYF